This is a list of T cell receptor beta chains from one sample in a study of early T cells in non-severe SARS-CoV-2 infection. In TCRdb, the 5' RACE reads were re-called with MiXCR into one record per CDR3 protein. The repertoire holds 84,000 or so distinct CDR3 sequences, with 11% to 15% as singletons. What was sequenced was whole blood. These receptors were obtained from an adult who was a healthcare worker with PCR-confirmed SARS-CoV-2 infection or an uninfected control (not recorded which). Both conserved end residues are part of each CDR3. The D gene is left open where the match is weak. Clone size is not always given. Where it is, it says once, few, many or a class for expanded clones.

V gene	clone size	D gene	J gene	CDR3 DNA	CDR3 protein
TRBV4-1	-	-	TRBJ2-1	TGCGCCAGCAGCCAACTGACTAGCTCCTACAATGAGCAGTTCTTC	CASSQLTSSYNEQFF
TRBV6-6	-	-	TRBJ1-4	TGTGCCAGCCGACGAGGCCGACAGAATGAAAAACTGTTTTTT	CASRRGRQNEKLFF
TRBV6-1	few	-	TRBJ1-2	TGTGCCAGCAGTGAAGCGCTTACTCGTATCTATGGCTACACCTTC	CASSEALTRIYGYTF
TRBV12-3/TRBV12-4	few	-	TRBJ1-1	TGTGCCAGCAGCCCACGGGCAAACACTGAAGCTTTCTTT	CASSPRANTEAFF
TRBV29-1	-	-	TRBJ2-7	TGCAGCGTTGCGGGGATTCTCCCCGAGCAGTACTTC	CSVAGILPEQYF
TRBV9	few	-	TRBJ1-3	TGTGCCAGCAGCCCCAGGACAACCACAGCAGGAAACACCATATATTTT	CASSPRTTTAGNTIYF
TRBV7-8	few	TRBD1	TRBJ2-5	TGTGCCAGCATCCGATACAGGGGGAGCGGCGAGACCCAGTACTTC	CASIRYRGSGETQYF
TRBV20-1	few	-	TRBJ2-7	TGCAGTGCTAGAGACGCGACTAGCTCCTACGAGCAGTACTTC	CSARDATSSYEQYF
TRBV5-1	-	TRBD2	TRBJ2-2	TGCGCCAGCAGCTTCCGGGACTATCCGAACACCGGGGAGCTGTTTTTT	CASSFRDYPNTGELFF
TRBV20-1	-	TRBD2	TRBJ2-1	TGCAGTGCTAGAGATCGGCGGGGGTCGTCCTACAATGAGCAGTTCTTC	CSARDRRGSSYNEQFF
TRBV14	many	-	TRBJ1-1	TGTGCCAGCAGCCAAGATACCGGGTACAGCACTGAAGCTTTCTTT	CASSQDTGYSTEAFF
TRBV14	few	-	TRBJ2-5	TGTGCCAGCAGCTTGAACCTCCAAGAGACCCAGTACTTC	CASSLNLQETQYF
TRBV10-3	-	TRBD2	TRBJ2-1	TGTGCCATCAGCCGAGCGGGGGGCAAATACAATGAGCAGTTCTTC	CAISRAGGKYNEQFF
TRBV9	many	-	TRBJ2-5	TGTGCCAGCAGCGTAGATGGCAACCCCGCCATTGAGACCCAGTACTTC	CASSVDGNPAIETQYF
TRBV11-2	few	TRBD1	TRBJ2-5	TGTGCCAGCAGCTTAACGTCAGGGGGACAGACCCAGTACTTC	CASSLTSGGQTQYF
TRBV29-1	few	TRBD2	TRBJ2-7	TGCAGCGTTGACGGTGGGCTAGCGGGGGGTTCCTACGAGCAGTACTTC	CSVDGGLAGGSYEQYF
TRBV4-3	-	-	TRBJ2-4	TGCGCCAGCAGCTCGGGAAGGGGCGGGACGACGAACAAAAACATTCAGTACTTC	CASSSGRGGTTNKNIQYF
TRBV4-3	-	TRBD1	TRBJ1-5	TGCGCCAGCAGCCAAGACAGGGGGCTTCAGCCCCAGCATTTT	CASSQDRGLQPQHF
TRBV27	many	TRBD1	TRBJ2-2	TGTGCCAGCAGTCCGACAGGGACCGGGGAGCTGTTTTTT	CASSPTGTGELFF
TRBV27	many	TRBD2	TRBJ2-3	TGTGCCAGCAGTTTTTTGAGCGGGGGGGCCGCAGATACGCAGTATTTT	CASSFLSGGAADTQYF
TRBV29-1	-	-	TRBJ1-2	TGCAGCGTCAACGACAACTATGGCTACACCTTC	CSVNDNYGYTF
TRBV4-3	few	TRBD1	TRBJ1-2	TGCGCCAGCAGCCCCGGACAGGACAACTCTTTCGGCTACACCTTC	CASSPGQDNSFGYTF
TRBV20-1	-	-	TRBJ1-3	TGCAGTGCTAGAGAGGGTTGGCAGGCTTCGACTGGAAACACCATATATTTT	CSAREGWQASTGNTIYF
TRBV20-1	many	TRBD1	TRBJ2-7	TGCAGTGCTAGAGCCGGGACAGGGGTTGGCGAGCAGTACTTC	CSARAGTGVGEQYF
TRBV11-1	few	TRBD2	TRBJ2-1	TGTGCCAGCAGCTTACCACTAGCGGGTGGATCCAATGAGCAGTTCTTC	CASSLPLAGGSNEQFF
TRBV12-3/TRBV12-4	-	-	TRBJ1-2	TGTGCCAGCAGTTTAGCAGGACCGTATGGCTACACCTTC	CASSLAGPYGYTF
TRBV29-1	-	-	TRBJ1-1	TGCAGCGTTCAAAGGAACACTGAAGCTTTCTTT	CSVQRNTEAFF
TRBV6-2/TRBV6-3	-	-	TRBJ2-7	TGTGCCAGCAGCCCCACCACTAGTGTGAGCTCCTACGAGCAGTACTTC	CASSPTTSVSSYEQYF
TRBV29-1	-	-	TRBJ1-1	TGCAGCGCCTCGGACGGGGGGAACACTGAAGCTTTCTTT	CSASDGGNTEAFF